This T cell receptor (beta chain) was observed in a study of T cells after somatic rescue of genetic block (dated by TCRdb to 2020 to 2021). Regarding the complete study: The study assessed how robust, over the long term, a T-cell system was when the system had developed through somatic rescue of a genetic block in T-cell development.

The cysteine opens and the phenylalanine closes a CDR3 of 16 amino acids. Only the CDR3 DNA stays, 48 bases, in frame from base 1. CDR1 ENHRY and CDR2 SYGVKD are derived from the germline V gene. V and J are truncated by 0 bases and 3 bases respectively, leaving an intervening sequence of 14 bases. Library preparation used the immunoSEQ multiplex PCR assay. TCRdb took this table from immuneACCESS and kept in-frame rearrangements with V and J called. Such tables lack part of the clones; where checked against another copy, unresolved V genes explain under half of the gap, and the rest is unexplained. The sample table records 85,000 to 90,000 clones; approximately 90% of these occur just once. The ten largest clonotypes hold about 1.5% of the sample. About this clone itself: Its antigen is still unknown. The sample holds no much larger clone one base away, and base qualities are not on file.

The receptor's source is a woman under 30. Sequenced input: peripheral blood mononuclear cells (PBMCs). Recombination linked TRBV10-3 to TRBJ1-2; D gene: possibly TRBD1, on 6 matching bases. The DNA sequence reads TGTGCCATCAGTGAGTCGGTGGGGGGCCCTCACTATGGCTACACCTTC. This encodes CAISESVGGPHYGYTF.